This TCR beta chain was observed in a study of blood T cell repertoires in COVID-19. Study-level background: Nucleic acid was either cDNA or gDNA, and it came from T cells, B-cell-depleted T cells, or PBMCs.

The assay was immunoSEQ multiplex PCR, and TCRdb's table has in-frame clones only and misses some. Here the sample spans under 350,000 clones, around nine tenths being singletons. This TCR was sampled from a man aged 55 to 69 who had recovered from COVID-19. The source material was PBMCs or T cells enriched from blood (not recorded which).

The CDR3 DNA is TGTGCCAGCTCGGACATAAGCTACACCTTC. This codes for CASSDISYTF. The J gene is TRBJ1-2, the V gene TRBV25-1, with D possibly TRBD1 on 5 matching bases. This CDR3 is 10 amino acids long. V dropped 8 bases and J dropped 9 bases, with 10 bases sitting between them. Germline CDR1 and CDR2: MGHDK and SYGVNS.